The entry below describes one TCR beta chain. Antigen: not known. The data are from a study of radiotherapy plus CTLA-4 blockade in lung cancer. Study-wide results and limits: Reports state that early shifts in blood T cell clones, with interferon-beta, best predicted response. In blood, after radiotherapy plus ipilimumab, tumor-derived TCR clones expanded.

Alongside CTLA-4 blockade with ipilimumab, patients with chemo-refractory metastatic non-small-cell lung cancer received focal radiation. Generated by immunoSEQ multiplex PCR, the TCRdb table keeps only in-frame clones and is missing some. The sample contains about 59,000 clones, around three quarters of which appear only once. Germline CDR1 MNHEY, CDR2 SMNVEV (reference sequence). This CDR3 is built from 13 residues. The V segment lost 3 bases and the J segment 9 bases; nucleotides outside the gene matches: 3. This chain uses TRBV27 with TRBJ2-1, with TRBD2 matching 9 bases. Sequencing used peripheral blood, obtained from a patient treated with radiotherapy plus ipilimumab. The TCR was taken from a human donor with non-small cell lung cancer whose response to radiotherapy plus ipilimumab could not be evaluated. DNA for the CDR3: TGTGCCAGCAGTTTTGCGGGGGGGTCTGAGCAGTTCTTC. Translating gives CASSFAGGSEQFF.